The 16 T cell receptor beta chains listed next were all sequenced from one sample in a study of blood T cell repertoires in COVID-19. Measured with immunoSEQ multiplex PCR; TCRdb has only the in-frame clones, and not every one. The sample includes 68,000 or so clones, 90% to 95% seen only once; the top ten take 6% to 7.5%. Material: peripheral blood. These receptors came from a middle-aged man with COVID-19, enrolled during active disease.

On this clone itself: The same CDR3 is also encoded by other DNA sequences in this sample. V usage is TRBV5-1 and J usage is TRBJ2-2; no clear D. The CDR3 runs 14 residues. Trimming took 0 bases from V and 2 from J, leaving 5 bases between them. The V gene's germline CDR1 is SGHRS and CDR2 YFSETQ. DNA of the CDR3: TGCGCCAGCAGCTTGGGACAAAACACCGGGGAGCTGTTTTTT. Translation gives CASSLGQNTGELFF.

The gene calls are TRBV7-9 and TRBJ1-5; tentative D call: TRBD1 (5 bases). Germline CDR1 is SEHNR and CDR2 is FQNEAQ (reference sequence). V was clipped by 1 base and J by 6 bases, with 19 bases between them. This CDR3 contains 17 residues. The CDR3 coding sequence is TGTGCCAGCAGCTTAGAAAGTGGTCAGGGAGGTAGTCAGCCCCAGCATTTT. Translating it yields CASSLESGQGGSQPQHF.

This rearrangement joins TRBV4-1 to TRBJ2-5, with 15 bases identical to TRBD2. The germline CDR1 and CDR2 sequences are MGHRA and YSYEKL. CDR3 length equals 17 residues. V dropped 5 bases and J dropped 5; count of bases not matched to a gene: 9. The CDR3 DNA reads as TGCGCCAGCAGCTACCGGACTAGCGGGGGGGCCGGGGAGACCCAGTACTTC. Its translation: CASSYRTSGGAGETQYF.

The chain combines TRBV4-2 with TRBJ2-5; 12 bases line up with TRBD2. Trimming removed 0 bases from V and 4 bases from J; junction bases left unmatched: 9. The CDR3 has 18 residues. CDR1 is LGHNA, CDR2 YNFKEQ, per germline. The chain's CDR3 is CASSQDLPSGGAVETQYF. CDR3 nucleotide sequence: TGTGCCAGCAGCCAAGATCTTCCTAGCGGGGGGGCCGTAGAGACCCAGTACTTC.

The V and J genes are TRBV10-2 and TRBJ1-5; possibly TRBD1 for D (5 bases). The CDR3 runs 14 residues. Germline V lookup: CDR1 WSHSY, CDR2 SAAADI. The V and J ends lost 3 bases and 2 bases respectively, with 8 bases between them. The DNA for the CDR3 is TGCGCCAGCAGTGACCGGGGGGGCAATCAGCCCCAGCATTTT. This sequence encodes CASSDRGGNQPQHF.

This rearrangement joins TRBV2 to TRBJ1-6; 7 nucleotides line up with TRBD1. With V trimmed by 1 base and J by 9 bases, 3 bases remained unmatched. The CDR3 runs to 14 residues. CDR1 and CDR2 from the germline V gene are SNHLY and FYNNEI. CDR3 DNA: TGTGCCAGCAGTGAAGGGTCAGGGGGTTCACCCCTCCACTTT. It translates to CASSEGSGGSPLHF.

CDR3 region: CASSQDARRGGGAYNEQFF. CDR3 nucleotides: TGTGCCAGCAGCCAAGATGCCCGAAGGGGCGGGGGGGCCTACAATGAGCAGTTCTTC. The rearrangement joins TRBV3-1 (or the pseudogene TRBV3-2) to TRBJ2-1; the match to TRBD2 covers 9 bases. With V trimmed by 0 bases and J by 2 bases, 11 bases remained unmatched. The CDR3 length is 19 residues. The germline V gene encodes CDR1 LGHDT and CDR2 YNNKEL (reference sequence).

The chain recombines TRBV3-1 (or the pseudogene TRBV3-2) with TRBJ2-3; 9 positions agree with TRBD2. This CDR3 is 16 amino acids long. Germline-derived CDR1 and CDR2 are LGHDT and YNNKEL (reference sequence). The junction had 8 bases not matched to a gene; V was cut back by 4 bases and J by 3 bases. CDR3 in DNA: TGTGCCAGCAGCCCGAGGACTAGCGTCGGTACAGATACGCAGTATTTT. Translated, it gives CASSPRTSVGTDTQYF.

J is TRBJ2-1 and V is TRBV19, with 10 positions matching TRBD1. The germline V gene encodes CDR1 LNHDA and CDR2 SQIVND (reference sequence). The trim removed 4 bases at V and 8 bases at J, leaving 8 bases unmatched. This CDR3 comprises 15 residues. The CDR3 coding sequence is TGTGCCAGTAGTACACTCCTGACAGGGGGCGATGAGCAGTTCTTC. Its protein product is CASSTLLTGGDEQFF.

The CDR3 sequence is CASSPPTSVETQYF. DNA of the CDR3: TGTGCCAGCTCACCACCGACTAGCGTTGAGACCCAGTACTTC. V usage is TRBV18 and J usage is TRBJ2-5; 8 bases are a match to TRBD2. The V and J ends lost 0 bases and 5 bases, in that order; junction bases with no gene match: 2. There are 14 residues in the CDR3. Germline values: CDR1 KGHSH, CDR2 LQKENI.

V usage is TRBV5-4 and J usage is TRBJ2-1, with TRBD2 matching over 11 bases. Losses at the gene ends were 4 bases for V and 5 bases for J; bases not matched to a gene: 11. The CDR3 has 17 residues. CDR1 and CDR2 from the germline V gene are SGHNT and YYREEE (reference sequence). The CDR3 spells CASSLLAGGLKDNEQFF. Here the CDR3 DNA reads TGTGCCAGCAGCCTGCTAGCGGGGGGATTAAAAGACAATGAGCAGTTCTTC.

The gene calls are TRBV27 and TRBJ1-5, with D tentatively TRBD1 (5 bases). In germline, CDR1 is MNHEY, CDR2 SMNVEV (reference sequence). This CDR3 region has 14 residues. Trimming took off 8 bases at V and 6 bases at J, with 17 bases between the two ends. The DNA of the CDR3 is TGTGCCAGCCGGCGAGACAGTTTAGGTCAGCCCCAGCATTTT. Translating it yields CASRRDSLGQPQHF.

This rearrangement joins TRBV3-1 (or the pseudogene TRBV3-2) to TRBJ2-5; D is possibly TRBD2 (6 bases). The CDR3 extends over 13 amino acids. The ends were cut back, 1 base at V and 4 bases at J, with 7 bases in the middle. Germline CDR1 and CDR2: LGHDT and YNNKEL (reference sequence). The CDR3 spells CASSQGTIETQYF. CDR3 DNA: TGTGCCAGCAGCCAAGGGACTATAGAGACCCAGTACTTC.

The chain couples TRBV11-3 to TRBJ2-5, with 12 positions matching TRBD2. V shed 0 bases, J shed 2 bases, and the junction held 7 bases outside the gene matches. Germline CDR1 SGHNT, CDR2 YENEEA. The CDR3 is made up of 18 amino acids. CDR3 sequence reads: CASSLEGLAGGMQETQYF. The CDR3 DNA sequence: TGTGCCAGCAGCTTAGAAGGTCTAGCGGGGGGGATGCAAGAGACCCAGTACTTC.

The chain recombines TRBV27 with TRBJ2-1; no firm D call. The germline V gene encodes CDR1 MNHEY and CDR2 SMNVEV (reference sequence). Trimming cost V 6 bases and J 9 bases, with 15 bases left between them. There are 13 residues in the CDR3. CDR3 region: CASSRGLFLEQFF. CDR3 sequence (DNA): TGTGCCAGCAGCCGCGGCCTCTTCCTTGAGCAGTTCTTC.

The chain employs TRBV10-2 and TRBJ1-5; tentative D call: TRBD1 (6 bases). Trimming pared 7 bases from V and 4 bases from J, leaving 11 bases between. Germline V lookup: CDR1 WSHSY, CDR2 SAAADI. The CDR3 covers 13 residues. The CDR3 spells CASTRGQNQPQHF. CDR3 DNA sequence: TGCGCCAGCACCCGTGGACAGAATCAGCCCCAGCATTTT.